These T cell receptor beta chains were read from a single sample in a study of shared clonotypes between healthy human individuals. Produced via immunoSEQ multiplex PCR; TCRdb's table is partial and in-frame only. The top ten hold about 1.5% of the sample, which has some 980,000 clones, 76% seen once. The sequenced sample was memory CD4+ T cells sorted from blood. These receptors were taken from a man aged 18 to 30 in good health. Both conserved end residues are part of each CDR3. The D gene is left open where the match is weak. The size of a clone is reported for some rows only, either as once, few or many, or as a class for expanded clones.

>.|.|TRBJ2-1|12|TRBV29-1
CSGDGMYNEQFF
TGCAGCGGGGACGGGATGTACAATGAGCAGTTCTTC
>.|.|TRBJ1-3|14|TRBV5-6
CASSLEQTGNTIYF
TGTGCCAGCAGCTTGGAGCAAACTGGAAACACCATATATTTT
>.|once|TRBJ1-2|12|TRBV6-1
CASSTRFYGYTF
TGTGCCAGCAGTACACGGTTCTATGGCTACACCTTC
>.|.|TRBJ2-2|11|TRBV7-3
CASSSGMELFF
TGTGCCAGCAGCTCCGGGATGGAGCTGTTTTTT
>.|.|TRBJ1-5|15|TRBV5-8
CASSSGTGLYQPQHF
TGTGCCAGCAGCTCCGGAACAGGGTTGTATCAGCCCCAGCATTTT
>TRBD1|.|TRBJ1-4|16|TRBV7-8
CASSLDWDRGNEKLFF
TGTGCCAGCAGCTTAGACTGGGACAGGGGAAATGAAAAACTGTTTTTT
>.|.|TRBJ2-2|14|TRBV19
CASTQVGDTGELFF
TGTGCCAGTACCCAAGTCGGGGACACCGGGGAGCTGTTTTTT
>.|.|TRBJ2-2|16|TRBV18
CASSPQGRGPTGELFF
TGTGCCAGCTCACCACAGGGCAGGGGCCCCACCGGGGAGCTGTTTTTT
>TRBD2|.|TRBJ2-2|15|TRBV2
CASSDLGTRFGELFF
TGTGCCAGCAGTGACCTTGGGACTAGATTCGGGGAGCTGTTTTTT
>.|.|TRBJ2-5|15|TRBV5-1
CASSLDPGIQETQYF
TGCGCCAGCAGCTTGGATCCGGGAATCCAAGAGACCCAGTACTTC
>.|few|TRBJ1-4|14|TRBV4-2
CASSDSGTLEKLFF
TGTGCCAGCAGCGACTCCGGGACGCTTGAAAAACTGTTTTTT
>.|once|TRBJ1-1|13|TRBV5-1
CASSRGENTEAFF
TGCGCCAGCAGCCGCGGTGAGAACACTGAAGCTTTCTTT
>.|few|TRBJ1-6|11|TRBV30
CAWSDTSPLHF
TGTGCCTGGAGTGACACTTCACCCCTCCACTTT
>.|.|TRBJ2-1|15|TRBV6-6
CASFSAGSSYNEQFF
TGTGCCAGCTTTTCGGCGGGGAGCTCCTACAATGAGCAGTTCTTC
>TRBD2|.|TRBJ2-3|16|TRBV5-4
CASSLRLAGSTDTQYF
TGTGCCAGCAGCTTGAGGCTAGCGGGGAGCACAGATACGCAGTATTTT
>TRBD2|.|TRBJ2-7|11|TRBV4-1
CASSPGGEQYF
TGCGCCAGCAGCCCGGGGGGGGAGCAGTACTTC
>TRBD2|.|TRBJ2-3|13|TRBV10-3
CAISGREGDTQYF
TGTGCCATCTCTGGCCGGGAGGGGGATACGCAGTATTTT
>TRBD1|.|TRBJ2-3|15|TRBV6-5
CASSKGTGLTDTQYF
TGTGCCAGCAGTAAAGGGACAGGCCTCACAGATACGCAGTATTTT
>.|.|TRBJ2-7|15|TRBV4-1
CASSQGEVGTYEQYF
TGCGCCAGCAGCCAAGGGGAGGTAGGGACCTACGAGCAGTACTTC
>TRBD2|.|TRBJ2-3|16|TRBV18
CASSPQRLAGEDTQYF
TGTGCCAGCTCACCACAGCGACTAGCGGGGGAGGATACGCAGTATTTT
>.|once|TRBJ2-5|18|TRBV5-4
CASSLLWPADPSQETQYF
TGTGCCAGCAGCTTGCTGTGGCCGGCAGATCCCTCCCAAGAGACCCAGTACTTC
>TRBD1|.|TRBJ2-3|14|TRBV6-5
CASSDQSLGTGKYF
TGTGCCAGCAGTGACCAATCCCTGGGGACAGGGAAGTATTTT
>.|.|TRBJ2-7|15|TRBV7-6
CASSLSTGRAYEQYF
TGTGCCAGCAGCTTAAGTACAGGGCGGGCCTACGAGCAGTACTTC
>.|.|TRBJ1-2|13|TRBV4-1
CASSQSGVYGYTF
TGCGCCAGCAGCCAGTCAGGGGTCTATGGCTACACCTTC
>.|.|TRBJ1-1|13|TRBV10-3
CAISETGMAEAFF
TGTGCCATCAGTGAAACAGGGATGGCTGAAGCTTTCTTT
>TRBD1|.|TRBJ1-3|16|TRBV5-4
CASSFNTGASGNTIYF
TGTGCCAGCAGCTTCAATACAGGGGCCTCTGGAAACACCATATATTTT
>.|.|TRBJ2-5|15|TRBV27
CASSDWGVPKETQYF
TGTGCCAGCAGTGACTGGGGGGTGCCGAAAGAGACCCAGTACTTC
>.|.|TRBJ2-3|14|TRBV11-2
CASSRRDLKDTQYF
TGTGCCAGCAGCCGAAGGGACCTCAAAGATACGCAGTATTTT
>TRBD1|.|TRBJ1-2|14|TRBV25-1
CASRRTGGRYGYTF
TGTGCCAGCAGAAGGACAGGGGGCAGGTATGGCTACACCTTC
>.|.|TRBJ1-1|12|TRBV6-5
CASSVGRTEAFF
TGTGCCAGCAGTGTTGGTAGGACTGAAGCTTTCTTT
>.|.|TRBJ2-1|15|TRBV5-4
CASSSLEPGANEQFF
TGTGCCAGCAGCTCCCTTGAACCGGGGGCTAATGAGCAGTTCTTC
>.|.|TRBJ1-5|14|TRBV6-5
CASSSGVGVQPQHF
TGTGCCAGCAGCAGTGGGGTCGGTGTTCAGCCCCAGCATTTT
>.|.|TRBJ1-6|11|TRBV30
CACTTNSPLHF
TGTGCCTGCACTACGAATTCACCCCTCCACTTT
>TRBD2|.|TRBJ2-7|15|TRBV7-2
CASSTQAGIGYEQYF
TGTGCCAGCAGCACCCAAGCGGGAATCGGGTACGAGCAGTACTTC
>.|once|TRBJ2-2|15|TRBV5-1
CASSLGGTDTGELFF
TGCGCCAGCAGCTTGGGGGGCACAGACACCGGGGAGCTGTTTTTT
>.|.|TRBJ2-7|14|TRBV19
CASSPSGGVYEQYF
TGTGCCAGTAGTCCCTCCGGAGGGGTCTACGAGCAGTACTTC
>.|.|TRBJ1-2|14|TRBV28
CASSLTTGFYGYTF
TGTGCCAGCAGTCTAACCACAGGTTTTTATGGCTACACCTTC
>.|.|TRBJ1-1|13|TRBV5-1
CASSSRGNTEAFF
TGCGCCAGCAGCAGTAGGGGGAACACTGAAGCTTTCTTT
>.|many|TRBJ1-6|18|TRBV7-2
CASSLVAGGLRTDSPLHF
TGTGCCAGCAGCTTAGTCGCGGGGGGTCTTCGTACGGATTCACCCCTCCACTTT
>TRBD2|.|TRBJ2-7|15|TRBV14
CASSQDGGLVSEQYF
TGTGCCAGCAGCCAAGATGGGGGACTAGTAAGCGAGCAGTACTTC
>.|.|TRBJ2-3|19|TRBV5-6
CASSSYGQRWGRSTDTQYF
TGTGCCAGCAGCTCTTATGGACAGCGGTGGGGGCGGAGCACAGATACGCAGTATTTT